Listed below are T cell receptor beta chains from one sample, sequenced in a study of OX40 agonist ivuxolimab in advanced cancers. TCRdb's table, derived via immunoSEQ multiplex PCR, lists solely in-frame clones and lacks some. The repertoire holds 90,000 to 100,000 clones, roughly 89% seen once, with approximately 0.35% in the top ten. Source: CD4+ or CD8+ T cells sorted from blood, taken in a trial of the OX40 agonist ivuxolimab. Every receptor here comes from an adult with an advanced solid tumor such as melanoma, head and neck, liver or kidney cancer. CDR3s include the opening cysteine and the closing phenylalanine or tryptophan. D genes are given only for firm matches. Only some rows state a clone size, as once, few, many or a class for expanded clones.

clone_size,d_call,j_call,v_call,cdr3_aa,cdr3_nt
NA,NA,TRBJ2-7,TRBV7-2,CASSPIPYEQYF,TGTGCCAGCAGCCCGATTCCCTACGAGCAGTACTTC
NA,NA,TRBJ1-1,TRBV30,CAFGGGTEAFF,TGTGCCTTCGGGGGGGGCACTGAAGCTTTCTTT
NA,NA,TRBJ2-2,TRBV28,CASSLNFGVANTGELFF,TGTGCCAGCAGTTTAAATTTCGGGGTGGCCAACACCGGGGAGCTGTTTTTT
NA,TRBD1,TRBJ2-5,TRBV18,CASSQQGARETQYF,TGTGCCAGCTCACAACAGGGGGCGCGGGAGACCCAGTACTTC
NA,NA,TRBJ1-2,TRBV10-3,CAINPDGKNYGYTF,TGTGCCATCAATCCGGACGGAAAAAACTATGGCTACACCTTC
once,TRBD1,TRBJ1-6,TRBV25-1,CASRETGILSSPLHF,TGTGCCAGCAGAGAGACAGGGATCCTTAGTTCACCCCTCCACTTT
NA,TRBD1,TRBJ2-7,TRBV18,CANRKTGDRTYEQYF,TGTGCCAATCGAAAGACAGGGGATAGGACCTACGAGCAGTACTTC
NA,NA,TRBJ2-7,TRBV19,CASSLLFASSYEQYF,TGTGCCAGTAGTCTCCTGTTTGCGAGCTCCTACGAGCAGTACTTC
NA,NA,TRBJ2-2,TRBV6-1,CASSILQGGTGELFF,TGTGCCAGCAGTATCCTCCAGGGTGGGACCGGGGAGCTGTTTTTT
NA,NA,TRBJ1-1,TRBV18,CASSPTVADTEAFF,TGTGCCAGCTCACCAACGGTAGCGGACACTGAAGCTTTCTTT
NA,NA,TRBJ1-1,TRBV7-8,CASSSKGGNTEAFF,TGTGCCAGCAGCTCAAAGGGGGGTAACACTGAAGCTTTCTTT
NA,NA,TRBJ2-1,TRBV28,CASSRLGNEQFF,TGTGCCAGCAGTCGACTAGGCAATGAGCAGTTCTTC
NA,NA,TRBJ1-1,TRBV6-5,CASSYSGEAFF,TGTGCCAGCAGTTACTCAGGTGAAGCTTTCTTT
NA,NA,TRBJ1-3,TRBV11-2,CASSLLTHESGNTIYF,TGTGCCAGCAGCCTATTAACACACGAATCCGGAAACACCATATATTTT
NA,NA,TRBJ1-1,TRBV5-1,CASSLISLAGDTTEAFF,TGCGCCAGCAGCTTAATAAGTTTAGCCGGGGATACCACTGAAGCTTTCTTT
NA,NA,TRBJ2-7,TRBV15,CATSRDPFGTGPREQYF,TGTGCCACCAGCAGAGATCCTTTCGGTACAGGTCCGCGCGAGCAGTACTTC
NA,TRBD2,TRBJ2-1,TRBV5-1,CASNSGLADNEQFF,TGCGCCAGTAACTCGGGACTAGCCGACAATGAGCAGTTCTTC
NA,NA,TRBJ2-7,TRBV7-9,CASSLALQGNEQYF,TGTGCCAGCAGCTTAGCGCTTCAGGGTAACGAGCAGTACTTC
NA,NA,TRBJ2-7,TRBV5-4,CASSLGMYEQYF,TGTGCCAGCAGCTTGGGTATGTACGAGCAGTACTTC
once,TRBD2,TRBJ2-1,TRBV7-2,CASSHGLAGTHNEQFF,TGTGCCAGCAGCCATGGTCTAGCGGGGACCCACAATGAGCAGTTCTTC
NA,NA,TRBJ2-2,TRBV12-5,CASSNFGAGTGELFF,TGTGCTAGTTCCAATTTCGGGGCGGGCACCGGGGAGCTGTTTTTT
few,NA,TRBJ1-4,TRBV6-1,CASRSGAGNEKLFF,TGTGCCAGCAGGTCAGGGGCCGGTAATGAAAAACTGTTTTTT
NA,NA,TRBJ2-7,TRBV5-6,CASSFGFTYEQYF,TGTGCCAGCAGCTTCGGCTTTACCTACGAGCAGTACTTC
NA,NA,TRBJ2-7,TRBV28,CASSFKTGGGLYEQYF,TGTGCCAGCAGTTTTAAAACGGGAGGGGGCCTATACGAGCAGTACTTC
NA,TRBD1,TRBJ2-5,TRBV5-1,CASSLEMTGDSETQYF,TGCGCCAGCAGCCTGGAGATGACAGGGGATTCGGAGACCCAGTACTTC
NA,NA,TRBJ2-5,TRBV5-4,CASSLEYQETQYF,TGTGCCAGCAGCTTGGAGTACCAAGAGACCCAGTACTTC
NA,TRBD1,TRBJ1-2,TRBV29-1,CSVGGPPGGTGWDGYTF,TGCAGCGTTGGGGGCCCTCCAGGGGGGACAGGGTGGGATGGCTACACCTTC
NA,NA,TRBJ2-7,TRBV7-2,CASSLVLASYEQYF,TGTGCCAGCAGCTTAGTTCTGGCTTCCTACGAGCAGTACTTC
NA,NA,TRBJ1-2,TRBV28,CASSSNLRGGYTF,TGTGCCAGCAGTTCCAACTTAAGGGGCGGCTACACCTTC
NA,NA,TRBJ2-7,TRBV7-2,CASSLSLDEQYF,TGTGCCAGCAGCTTATCCCTTGACGAGCAGTACTTC
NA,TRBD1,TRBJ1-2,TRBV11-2,CASSLDRGTVYGYTF,TGTGCCAGCAGCTTAGATCGAGGGACAGTCTATGGCTACACCTTC
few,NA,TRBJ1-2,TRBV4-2,CASSQVRGGPYGYTF,TGTGCCAGCAGCCAAGTGAGGGGTGGGCCCTATGGCTACACCTTC
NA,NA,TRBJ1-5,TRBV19,CASSIGRRAGNQPQHF,TGTGCCAGTAGTATAGGGCGGAGGGCTGGGAATCAGCCCCAGCATTTT
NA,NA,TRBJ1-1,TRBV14,CASSQDPGWEAFF,TGTGCCAGCAGCCAAGACCCAGGTTGGGAGGCTTTCTTT
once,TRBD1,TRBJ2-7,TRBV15,CATSRGGQGARLPYEQYF,TGTGCCACCAGCAGAGGGGGACAGGGGGCACGTTTACCCTACGAGCAGTACTTC
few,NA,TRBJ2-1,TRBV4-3,CASSQDSTVTYNEQFF,TGCGCCAGCAGCCAAGATTCCACAGTCACCTACAATGAGCAGTTCTTC
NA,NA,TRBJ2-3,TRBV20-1,CSARQGDTQYF,TGCAGTGCTAGACAGGGAGATACGCAGTATTTT
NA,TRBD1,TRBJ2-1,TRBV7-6,CASSSPGTVAHNEQFF,TGTGCCAGCAGCTCTCCCGGGACAGTAGCACACAATGAGCAGTTCTTC
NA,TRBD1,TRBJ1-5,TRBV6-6,CASSTGTGSGQPQHF,TGTGCCAGCAGTACCGGGACAGGGTCCGGGCAGCCCCAGCATTTT
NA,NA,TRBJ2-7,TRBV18,CASSPTDYEQYF,TGTGCCAGCTCACCGACAGATTACGAGCAGTACTTC
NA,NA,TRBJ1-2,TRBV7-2,CASSLERLNGYTF,TGTGCCAGCAGCTTAGAACGGCTCAATGGCTACACCTTC
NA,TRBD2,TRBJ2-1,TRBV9,CASSVSGGARDEQFF,TGTGCCAGCAGCGTTAGCGGGGGGGCTAGGGATGAGCAGTTCTTC
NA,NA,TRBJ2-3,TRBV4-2,CASSQDFGADTQYF,TGTGCCAGCAGCCAAGATTTCGGTGCAGATACGCAGTATTTT
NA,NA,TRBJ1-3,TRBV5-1,CASSLSHSSGNTIYF,TGCGCCAGCAGCCTTTCGCACAGCTCTGGAAACACCATATATTTT
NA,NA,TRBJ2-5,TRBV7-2,CASSTSEGGTQYF,TGTGCCAGCAGCACATCCGAGGGGGGGACCCAGTACTTC
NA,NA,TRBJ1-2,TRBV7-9,CASSLELSDGYTF,TGTGCCAGCAGCTTAGAGCTATCGGATGGCTACACCTTC
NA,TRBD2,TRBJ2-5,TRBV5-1,CASSPTSGESETQYF,TGCGCCAGCAGCCCAACAAGCGGGGAGTCGGAGACCCAGTACTTC
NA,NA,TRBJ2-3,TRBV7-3,CASSLQPGADTQYF,TGTGCCAGCAGCTTACAACCAGGGGCTGATACGCAGTATTTT